This T cell receptor beta chain was retrieved from a study of immune heterogeneity within non-small cell lung tumors. The TCR beta CDR3 region was amplified by multiplex PCR employing 32 V and 13 J primers. TCRdb reprocessed the multiplex PCR reads via MiXCR and lists one record per CDR3 protein. This table has 2,000 or so distinct CDR3 sequences, around a fifth appearing once. Within the sample, this clonotype is medium-sized. With approximately 650 ng used per sample, the template was genomic DNA from bulk tumor. Biopsy collection occurred during surgery, with several far-apart biopsies per primary tumor. Patients went through curative surgery, and their non-small cell lung cancer was untreated and newly diagnosed. With 3 bases removed from V and 4 bases from J, the gap between germline ends came to 12 bases. There are 15 residues in the CDR3. Per germline, CDR1 MDHEN and CDR2 SYDVKM.

The rearrangement joins TRBV28 to TRBJ1-4; possible D gene TRBD1, 5 bases. Sequenced input: lung tumor tissue. The TCR originated in a woman aged 45-60 years with non-small cell lung cancer. CDR3 in amino acids: CASSFSWGSNEKLFF. In nucleotides, the CDR3 is TGTGCCAGCAGTTTTTCGTGGGGGAGTAATGAAAAACTGTTTTTT.